This TCR beta chain was obtained from a study of early stage breast cancer tumors (dated by TCRdb to the late 2010s). In terms of the full investigation: Of the approximately 15 invasive breast tumors, approximately 11 were found to be estrogen receptor-positive, progesterone receptor-positive and HER2-negative. On average, each sample had about 9.9-fold read coverage. About 65% of the 12 ER+/PR+/HER2- tumors were invasive ductal carcinomas, while the other four were invasive lobular carcinomas. The samples as a whole yielded under 3,500,000 detected templates, corresponding to 850,000 to 1,400,000 unique clonotypes. Summary of the overall study and its limitations: Enriched TCRB sequences shared across patients were mostly commonly generated sequences, unlikely to play an important role in the tumor microenvironment. Because the cohort was small, analysis by tumor subtype was not possible. Approximately 2.5-fold higher T cell density and higher clonality were observed in tumors than in adjacent normal breast tissue. Greater similarity was observed between blood and normal breast repertoires than between blood and tumor repertoires, and tumor was distinguished from normal in most of the 16 patients when each tissue was compared with blood. Chain pairing and functional markers such as CD4, CD8 and FOXP3 were not captured by bulk genomic DNA sequencing of unsorted cells.

Two independent genomic DNA replicates were amplified for each sample, with approximately 0.5 ug used for blood and around 1.5 ug for tumor or normal breast. TCRB sequencing of genomic DNA was carried out with the ImmunoSeq Intro kit according to the manufacturer's instructions. Multiplex PCR was run for 25 to 35 cycles using proprietary primers and spike-in control sequences for absolute quantification. Single-end 150-bp reads were used to sequence an 87-bp fragment spanning the CDR3 and the flanking V and J genes. Each lane of an Illumina MiSeq using version 3.0 chemistry carried seven multiplexed samples, with two replicates per sample. Per the authors' processing: The vendor's proprietary pipeline processed the raw data and merged both replicates into a single result for each sample. Clonotypes were defined as productive rearrangements sharing the V-gene family, CDR3 amino acid sequence and J-gene segment. Clonality was computed as 1 minus the normalized Shannon entropy (Pielou evenness) of TCRB abundances. T cell density was estimated by dividing total templates by the number of input cells inferred from the DNA input amount. Total repertoire diversity and clonality were estimated with Recon using default parameters. Tumor-enriched clonotypes were defined as having over 0.1% abundance in tumor and at least 32-fold higher abundance than in normal breast. Drawn from immuneACCESS, this table holds only the in-frame rearrangements with V and J called that TCRdb kept. Clones are partly lost; checked studies trace under half to an unresolved V gene and leave the rest unexplained. V and J calls and clone size are copied from that table; D and trimming were computed from the DNA. The sample yields 51,000 or so clones; about 83% were counted once. Approximately 1.4% of the sample lies in the top ten.

The germline V gene sets CDR1 to SGHRS and CDR2 to YFSETQ. Inclusive of the bounding cysteine and phenylalanine, the CDR3 is 15 residues long. Only the CDR3 portion is preserved as DNA: 45 bases, with reading frame beginning at the first base. The germline V end is reduced by 4 bases and the J end by 7 bases; junction bases left unmatched: 8. About this clone: What this receptor recognizes is not known. No much larger clonotype is one base removed from it; base qualities were not supplied.

The study profiled bulk TCR beta-chain repertoires in matched peripheral blood, tumor and adjacent normal breast tissue taken from approximately 15 patients with early-stage breast cancer. Before surgery, whole blood (about 4.5-11 mL) was collected into EDTA tubes and processed within 2 hours. Ficoll-Paque centrifugation in SepMate-50 tubes was used to isolate peripheral blood mononuclear cells. PBMCs were cryopreserved in approximately 90% FBS with about 10% DMSO in aliquots of roughly 1.8 to 4 million cells and stored in liquid nitrogen. Genomic DNA was extracted with the Qiagen AllPrep DNA/RNA Mini kit.

Material: blood. Recombination linked TRBV5-1 to TRBJ2-4, and 10 junction bases match TRBD2. This sequence was found in a person aged 45-60 years with breast cancer. For the CDR3, the sequence is CASSTTGTSENIQYF. The nucleotide sequence is TGCGCCAGCAGCACAACCGGGACTAGCGAGAACATTCAGTACTTC.